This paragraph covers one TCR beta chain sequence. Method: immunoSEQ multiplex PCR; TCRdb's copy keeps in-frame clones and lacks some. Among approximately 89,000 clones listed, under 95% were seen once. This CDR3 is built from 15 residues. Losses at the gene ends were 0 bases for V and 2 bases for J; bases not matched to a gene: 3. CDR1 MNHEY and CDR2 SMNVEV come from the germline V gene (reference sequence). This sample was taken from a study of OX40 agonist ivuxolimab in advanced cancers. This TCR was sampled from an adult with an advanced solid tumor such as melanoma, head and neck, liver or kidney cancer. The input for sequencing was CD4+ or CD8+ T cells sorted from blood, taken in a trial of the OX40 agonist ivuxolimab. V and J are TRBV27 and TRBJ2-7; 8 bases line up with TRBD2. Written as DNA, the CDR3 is TGTGCCAGCAGTTTATCTAGCGGGGCTACCTACGAGCAGTACTTC. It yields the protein CASSLSSGATYEQYF.